The clone carrying this T cell receptor (beta chain) was recorded once. Its antigen is not identified. The data were obtained in a study of shared clonotypes between healthy human individuals. Overall study context: A donor's plate count was three for CD4 naive and three for CD4 memory; CD8 naive had two and CD8 memory one. Findings and caveats of the study: Unshared clonotypes carried lower generation probabilities than those common to all four donors.

Germline V lookup: CDR1 SGHRS, CDR2 YFSETQ. V lost 4 bases and J 2 bases, leaving 11 bases between the germline ends. CDR3 size: 14 residues. Assay: immunoSEQ multiplex PCR; the TCRdb copy retains only in-frame clones and omits some. The table shows about 1 million clones, with approximately 76% occurring only once. The source of this sequence is a man aged 18 to 30 in good health. The V and J genes are TRBV5-1 and TRBJ2-3; a possible D gene is TRBD2 (5 bases). Material: memory CD4+ T cells sorted from blood. Subset denoted: CD45RA-negative fraction. In nucleotides, the CDR3 is TGCGCCAGCAGCCAAGCGGAGTTCACAGATACGCAGTATTTT. It specifies CASSQAEFTDTQYF.